This TCR beta chain was identified in a study of T cell responses to AZD1222 COVID-19 vaccine. Points from the study as a whole: Donor demographics were predominantly white British with a female majority; clonal diversity may be underestimated. Mapped onto spike, vaccine-associated CD4 TCRs spanned it and were dominant at 160-218 and 743-854.

Repertoires were generated with immunoSEQ multiplex PCR, while TCRdb's copy carries only in-frame clones and drops some. This sample has 90,000 to 120,000 clones, with around nine tenths found just once. In the case of this clone: Antigen unknown.

V dropped 6 bases and J dropped 5; count of bases not matched to a gene: 16. Germline loops: CDR1 MNHNY, CDR2 SVGAGI (reference sequence). This CDR3 contains 16 residues. The receptor comes from an adult in good health. The rearrangement uses TRBV6-6 and TRBJ2-7; 7 positions agree with TRBD1. The sequenced sample was peripheral blood, obtained on day 0 of AZD1222 vaccination. DNA for the CDR3: TGTGCCAGCAGGAGCAGGGGGTCAGGGGGTGTTCACGAGCAGTACTTC. Translating gives CASRSRGSGGVHEQYF.